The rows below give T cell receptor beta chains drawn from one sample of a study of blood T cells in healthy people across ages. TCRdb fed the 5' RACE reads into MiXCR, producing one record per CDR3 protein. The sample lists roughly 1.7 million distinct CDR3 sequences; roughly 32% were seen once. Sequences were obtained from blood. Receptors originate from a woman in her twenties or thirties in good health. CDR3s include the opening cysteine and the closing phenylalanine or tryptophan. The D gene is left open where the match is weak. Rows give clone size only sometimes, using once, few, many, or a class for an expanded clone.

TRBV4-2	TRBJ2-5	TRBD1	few	CASSPRTGGHSGETQYF	TGTGCCAGCAGCCCAAGGACAGGGGGCCATTCAGGGGAGACCCAGTACTTC
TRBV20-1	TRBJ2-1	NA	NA	CSARDSRADYNEQFF	TGCAGTGCTAGAGATAGTCGGGCAGACTACAATGAGCAGTTCTTC
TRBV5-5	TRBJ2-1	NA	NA	CASSLISGEQFF	TGTGCCAGCAGCTTGATTAGCGGTGAGCAGTTCTTC
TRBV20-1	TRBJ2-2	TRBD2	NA	CSARPGLAGGHGELFF	TGCAGTGCTCGACCCGGACTAGCGGGGGGGCACGGGGAGCTGTTTTTT
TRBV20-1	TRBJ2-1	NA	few	CSARDLGDISNEQFF	TGCAGTGCTAGAGATTTAGGGGATATCTCGAATGAGCAGTTCTTC
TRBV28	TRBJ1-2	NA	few	CASRGLSGYTF	TGTGCCAGCAGGGGATTGAGTGGCTACACCTTC
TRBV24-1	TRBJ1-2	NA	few	CATSDPTEPNYGYTF	TGTGCCACCAGTGATCCGACGGAACCCAACTATGGCTACACCTTC
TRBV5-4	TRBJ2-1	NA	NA	CASSSPYDEQFF	TGTGCCAGCAGCTCCCCCTACGATGAGCAGTTCTTC
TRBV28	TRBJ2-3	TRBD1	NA	CASSASGQEITDTQYF	TGTGCCAGCAGTGCATCTGGACAGGAGATCACAGATACGCAGTATTTT
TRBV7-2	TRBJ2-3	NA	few	CASSRDSRGPDTQYF	TGTGCCAGCAGTCGGGACTCCCGAGGTCCAGATACGCAGTATTTT
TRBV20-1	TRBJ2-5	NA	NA	CSARDEGRGETQYF	TGCAGTGCTAGAGATGAGGGGCGCGGAGAGACCCAGTACTTC
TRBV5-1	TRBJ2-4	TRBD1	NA	CASSLEDRAPYEHYF	TGCGCCAGCAGCTTGGAGGACAGGGCACCCTACGAGCACTACTTC
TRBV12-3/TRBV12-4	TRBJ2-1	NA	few	CASGGGGLVVFF	TGTGCCAGCGGGGGGGGCGGACTAGTAGTGTTCTTC
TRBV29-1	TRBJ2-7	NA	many	CSVEAPLGQNIYEQYF	TGCAGCGTTGAGGCCCCCCTCGGACAGAATATCTACGAGCAGTACTTC
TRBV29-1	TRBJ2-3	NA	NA	CSVETQRATDTQYF	TGCAGCGTTGAAACCCAGCGGGCCACAGATACGCAGTATTTT
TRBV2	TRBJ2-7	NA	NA	CASEEDQSSYEQYF	TGTGCCAGCGAGGAGGACCAAAGCTCCTACGAGCAGTACTTC
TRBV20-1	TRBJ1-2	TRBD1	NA	CSAREPGQFYGYTF	TGCAGTGCTAGAGAGCCGGGACAGTTCTATGGCTACACCTTC
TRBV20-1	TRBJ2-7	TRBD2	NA	CNASESSGAYEQYF	TGCAATGCTAGTGAGTCTAGCGGGGCCTACGAGCAGTACTTC
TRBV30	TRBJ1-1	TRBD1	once	CAWSEDRGTRAFF	TGTGCCTGGAGCGAGGACAGGGGCACTAGGGCTTTCTTT
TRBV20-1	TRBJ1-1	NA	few	CSARARGGEAFF	TGCAGTGCACGAGCCAGGGGCGGTGAAGCTTTCTTT
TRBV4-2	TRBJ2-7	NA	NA	CASSPLTAGDGAGEQYF	TGTGCCAGCAGCCCCCTAACGGCGGGCGATGGGGCCGGCGAGCAGTACTTC
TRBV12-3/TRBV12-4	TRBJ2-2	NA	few	CASSFGLPGELFF	TGTGCCAGCAGTTTTGGGTTGCCCGGGGAGCTGTTTTTT
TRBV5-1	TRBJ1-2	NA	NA	CASSLGFLSRGSNYGYTF	TGCGCCAGCAGCTTGGGATTTCTTTCAAGGGGTTCGAACTATGGCTACACCTTC
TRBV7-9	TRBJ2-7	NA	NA	CASSLVSSTYEQYF	TGTGCCAGCAGCTTAGTGTCGTCCACCTACGAGCAGTACTTC
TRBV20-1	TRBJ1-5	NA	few	CSARGQFSNQPQHF	TGCAGTGCTAGGGGGCAATTTAGCAATCAGCCCCAGCATTTT
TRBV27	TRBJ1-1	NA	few	CASSLSRETEAFF	TGTGCCAGCAGTTTATCCAGGGAAACTGAAGCTTTCTTT
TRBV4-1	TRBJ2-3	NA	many	CASSQIVEGPSADTQYF	TGCGCCAGCAGCCAAATAGTTGAGGGGCCGTCAGCAGATACGCAGTATTTT
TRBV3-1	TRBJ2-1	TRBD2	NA	CASSLGWRERERFF	TGTGCCAGCAGCCTCGGATGGCGCGAGCGGGAGAGGTTCTTC
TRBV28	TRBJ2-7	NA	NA	CASRTRDGSYEQYF	TGTGCCAGCAGAACCCGGGACGGGTCCTACGAGCAGTACTTC
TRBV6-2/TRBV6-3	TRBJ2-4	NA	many	CASSSALGNIQYF	TGTGCCAGCAGCTCGGCCCTTGGAAACATTCAGTACTTC
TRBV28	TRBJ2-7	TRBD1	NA	CASRGQGPTYEQYF	TGTGCCAGCAGGGGACAGGGTCCCACCTACGAGCAGTACTTC
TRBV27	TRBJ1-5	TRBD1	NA	CASRSTGEGQPQHF	TGTGCCAGCAGGTCGACAGGGGAGGGGCAGCCCCAGCATTTT
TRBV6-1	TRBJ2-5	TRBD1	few	CASSDGQGRQTQYF	TGTGCCAGCAGTGACGGACAGGGGAGGCAGACCCAGTACTTC
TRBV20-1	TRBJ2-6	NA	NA	CSGYNASGANVLTF	TGCAGTGGGTATAACGCGTCTGGGGCCAACGTCCTGACTTTC
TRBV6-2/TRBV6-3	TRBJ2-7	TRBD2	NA	CASSYGTSGRAHEQYF	TGTGCCAGCAGTTACGGGACTAGCGGGAGGGCCCACGAGCAGTACTTC
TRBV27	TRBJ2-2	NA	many	CASSFAIDRTTGELFF	TGTGCCAGCAGTTTCGCCATTGACAGGACCACCGGGGAGCTGTTTTTT
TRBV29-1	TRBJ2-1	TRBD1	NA	CSTAQGVANNEQFF	TGCAGCACAGCCCAGGGGGTAGCTAACAATGAGCAGTTCTTC
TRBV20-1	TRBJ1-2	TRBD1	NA	CSASPWGQGNYGYTF	TGCAGTGCTAGTCCCTGGGGACAGGGTAACTATGGCTACACCTTC
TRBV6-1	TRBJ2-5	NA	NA	CASSEKRRQETQYF	TGTGCCAGCAGTGAGAAGCGGAGGCAAGAGACCCAGTACTTC
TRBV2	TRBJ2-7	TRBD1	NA	CASRRQGSHSEQYF	TGTGCCAGCAGGCGACAGGGGTCCCACTCCGAGCAGTACTTC
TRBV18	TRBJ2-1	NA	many	CASSLLTSRVNNEQFF	TGTGCCAGCTCACTCCTGACTAGTAGGGTGAACAATGAGCAGTTCTTC
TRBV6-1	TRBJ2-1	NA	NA	CAVRGPNNEQFF	TGTGCCGTGCGGGGGCCGAACAATGAGCAGTTCTTC
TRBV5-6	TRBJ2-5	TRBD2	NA	CANSRYLAGAIQGTQYF	TGTGCCAACAGCCGGTACTTAGCGGGGGCTATCCAAGGGACCCAGTACTTC
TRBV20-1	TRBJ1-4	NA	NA	CSARVVAATNEKLFF	TGCAGTGCTAGAGTAGTGGCGGCAACTAATGAAAAACTGTTTTTT
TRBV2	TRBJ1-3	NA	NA	CASSEAGRGYGSGNTIYF	TGTGCCAGCAGTGAAGCGGGTCGCGGGTACGGCTCTGGAAACACCATATATTTT
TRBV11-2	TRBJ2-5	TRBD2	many	CASSLVWTSGQETQYF	TGTGCCAGCAGCTTAGTGTGGACTAGCGGGCAAGAGACCCAGTACTTC
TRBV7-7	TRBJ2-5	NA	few	CASSLARGLETQYF	TGTGCCAGCAGCTTAGCCCGGGGCCTAGAGACCCAGTACTTC
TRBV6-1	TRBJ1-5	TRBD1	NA	CASSGQGVIFNQPQHF	TGTGCCAGCAGTGGCCAGGGGGTTATTTTCAATCAGCCCCAGCATTTT
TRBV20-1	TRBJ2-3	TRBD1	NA	CSAREDRKSDTQYF	TGCAGTGCTAGAGAGGACAGGAAATCAGATACGCAGTATTTT
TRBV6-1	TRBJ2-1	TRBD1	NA	CASSRRGQYNEQFF	TGTGCCAGCAGCCGAAGGGGACAGTACAATGAGCAGTTCTTC
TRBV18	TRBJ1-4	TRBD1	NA	CASSSDRGLATNEKLFF	TGTGCCAGCTCATCCGACAGGGGACTTGCAACTAATGAAAAACTGTTTTTT
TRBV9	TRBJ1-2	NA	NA	CASRSPGWGGYIF	TGTGCCAGCAGGTCGCCGGGGTGGGGTGGCTACATCTTC